Here is one T cell receptor (beta chain) with its context. The CDR3 contains 13 residues. Per germline, CDR1 SGHKS and CDR2 YYEKEE (reference sequence). Trimming took 5 bases from V and 6 from J, leaving 14 bases between them. The source of the sample is a study of blood T cell repertoires in COVID-19. The overall study: The samples span acute and convalescent COVID-19 from the United States, Italy and Spain. T cells, B-cell-depleted T cells, or PBMCs provided the cDNA or gDNA that served as material.

In the original processing: Estimated nucleated cell counts came from reference gene primer amplification. Generated by immunoSEQ multiplex PCR, the TCRdb table keeps only in-frame clones and is missing some. That table furnishes V, J and clone size, whereas the DNA furnished D and trimming. Of fewer than 250,000 clones detected, over 80% appear once; the ten largest clones hold 5.5% to 7.5%. The origin of this receptor is a woman in her fifties or sixties with active or convalescent COVID-19. V gene TRBV5-5 combines with J gene TRBJ1-1; weak D call: TRBD1 (6 bases). Sequencing was performed on peripheral blood. The CDR3 protein is CASRLTGFPEAFF. The CDR3 DNA is TGTGCCAGCAGGTTAACAGGGTTCCCTGAAGCTTTCTTT.